These T cell receptor beta chains were read from a single sample in a study of cytomegalovirus exposure and HLA in healthy donors. Generated by immunoSEQ multiplex PCR, the TCRdb table keeps only in-frame clones and is missing some. The table for this sample gives about 34,000 clones. Material: PBMCs. These receptors originate from a woman aged 35 to 49 in good health and CMV-seropositive. The CDR3 runs from the conserved cysteine through the conserved F or W. A D gene is named only where the DNA matches it firmly.

J: TRBJ2-1
V: TRBV11-1
D: TRBD1
DNA: TGTGCCAGCAGCCGGGACAGGGTTGGGAATGAGCAGTTCTTC
CDR3: CASSRDRVGNEQFF

J: TRBJ1-5
V: TRBV30
D: .
DNA: TGTGCCTGGAGTTTGAGCGTTAATCAGCCCCAGCATTTT
CDR3: CAWSLSVNQPQHF

J: TRBJ1-1
V: TRBV10-1
D: .
DNA: TGCGCCAGCAGGAACGGCCAGGGTGCCGTGTTCTTT
CDR3: CASRNGQGAVFF

J: TRBJ1-1
V: TRBV28
D: TRBD1
DNA: TGTGCCAGCAGCTCCGGGCCAGGGGGCTTGGGGGCTTTCTTT
CDR3: CASSSGPGGLGAFF

J: TRBJ1-1
V: TRBV6-5
D: .
DNA: TGTGCCAGCAGTTTGCGCAGGGGAAGAGACACTGAAGCTTTCTTT
CDR3: CASSLRRGRDTEAFF

J: TRBJ1-1
V: TRBV27
D: .
DNA: TGTGCCAGCAGTCCACAGGGTGATACTGAAGCTTTCTTT
CDR3: CASSPQGDTEAFF

J: TRBJ1-1
V: TRBV6-5
D: .
DNA: TGTGCCAGCATCGCTGGCGGCTTGTTGAACACTGAAGCTTTCTTT
CDR3: CASIAGGLLNTEAFF

J: TRBJ2-6
V: TRBV21-1
D: .
DNA: TGTGCCAGCAGCGCACGGGGGGCAGAACAGACTGGGGCCAACGTCCTGACTTTC
CDR3: CASSARGAEQTGANVLTF

J: TRBJ2-7
V: TRBV5-1
D: TRBD1
DNA: TGCGCCAGCAGCTTGGCGGGACAGTCTAGAGTCTACTTC
CDR3: CASSLAGQSRVYF

J: TRBJ2-7
V: TRBV28
D: .
DNA: TGTGCCAGCACCGCCTCCGGGAGAGGGTCCTACGAGCAGTACTTC
CDR3: CASTASGRGSYEQYF

J: TRBJ2-1
V: TRBV5-4
D: TRBD2
DNA: TGTGCCAGCAGCTTGGCCAGGAGCGGGGGGGGCAATGAGCAGTTCTTC
CDR3: CASSLARSGGGNEQFF

J: TRBJ1-1
V: TRBV19
D: .
DNA: TGTGCCAGTAGCCTTCGGGTCGGGGGAATGAACACTGAAGCTTTCTTT
CDR3: CASSLRVGGMNTEAFF

J: TRBJ2-7
V: TRBV6-1
D: TRBD1
DNA: TGTGCCAGCGCTACTGGACAGGGCCCCGGCGAGCAGTACTTC
CDR3: CASATGQGPGEQYF

J: TRBJ1-1
V: TRBV5-1
D: .
DNA: TGCGCCAGCAGCTTGGGGGGGGGTGGTAGGACTGAAGCTTTCTTT
CDR3: CASSLGGGGRTEAFF

J: TRBJ1-4
V: TRBV2
D: TRBD1
DNA: TGTGCCAGCAGTTTGGGACAGGGGCTTTATGAAAAACTGTTTTTT
CDR3: CASSLGQGLYEKLFF

J: TRBJ2-1
V: TRBV19
D: TRBD2
DNA: TGTGCCAGTAGCGAACCCTCAAATCCGGGACTAGAATACCCCTACAATGAGCAGTTCTTC
CDR3: CASSEPSNPGLEYPYNEQFF

J: TRBJ1-1
V: TRBV9
D: TRBD1
DNA: TGTGCCAGCAGCTCCCGGGACAGGATGAACACTGAAGCTTTCTTT
CDR3: CASSSRDRMNTEAFF

J: TRBJ2-3
V: TRBV21-1
D: .
DNA: TGTGCCAGCACAACTAGGGGAAGGACAGGGAGCACAGATACGCAGTATTTT
CDR3: CASTTRGRTGSTDTQYF

J: TRBJ2-3
V: TRBV7-9
D: TRBD2
DNA: TGTGCCAGCAGCGGGTGGGGTAGCGGGAGTGTAGATACGCAGTATTTT
CDR3: CASSGWGSGSVDTQYF

J: TRBJ2-1
V: TRBV7-8
D: .
DNA: TGTGCCAGCAGCTTAGTCGGTAGCGGCAATGAGCAGTTCTTC
CDR3: CASSLVGSGNEQFF

J: TRBJ1-2
V: TRBV7-2
D: .
DNA: TGTGCCAGCAGCTACTACTCGAGAGAAAGGAGTTATGGCTACACCTTC
CDR3: CASSYYSRERSYGYTF

J: TRBJ1-1
V: TRBV6-1
D: TRBD1
DNA: TGTGCCAGCAGCTTAGGGGGCCCAATCACTGAAGCTTTCTTT
CDR3: CASSLGGPITEAFF

J: TRBJ2-7
V: TRBV6-1
D: TRBD2
DNA: TGTGCCAGCAGTGCGACGGGGGGAGCAGGAGAGCAGTACTTC
CDR3: CASSATGGAGEQYF

J: TRBJ1-1
V: TRBV5-1
D: .
DNA: TGCGCCAGCAGCTTGACCGGGACTACAGAAGCTTTCTTT
CDR3: CASSLTGTTEAFF

J: TRBJ2-5
V: TRBV13
D: TRBD2
DNA: TGTGCCAGCAGCTTAGGCGGGGGGGCCGGGGAGACCCAGTACTTC
CDR3: CASSLGGGAGETQYF

J: TRBJ2-1
V: TRBV5-1
D: .
DNA: TGCGCCAGCAGCAGGGGCAATGAGCAGTTCTTC
CDR3: CASSRGNEQFF

J: TRBJ1-2
V: TRBV6-5
D: .
DNA: TGTGCCAGCCGGAGACAGGAACTTGTCTATGGCTACACCTTC
CDR3: CASRRQELVYGYTF

J: TRBJ2-1
V: TRBV6-5
D: .
DNA: TGTGCCAGCGGTTACTCGACTGGGAATGAGCAGTTCTTC
CDR3: CASGYSTGNEQFF

J: TRBJ2-4
V: TRBV7-9
D: TRBD2
DNA: TGTGCCAGCAGCCCCCGCGGACTAGCGGGAGTTAACATTCAGTACTTC
CDR3: CASSPRGLAGVNIQYF

J: TRBJ1-1
V: TRBV27
D: TRBD1
DNA: TGTGCCAGCAGTCCGACAGGGGGCACCACTGAAGCTTTCTTT
CDR3: CASSPTGGTTEAFF

J: TRBJ2-1
V: TRBV5-4
D: TRBD2
DNA: TGTGCCAGCACCCGAGCCGGGACTAGGGGCTACAATGAGCAGTTCTTC
CDR3: CASTRAGTRGYNEQFF

J: TRBJ1-1
V: TRBV19
D: .
DNA: TGTGCCTCCAGTTCTCCTAGGAACACTGAAGCTTTCTTT
CDR3: CASSSPRNTEAFF

J: TRBJ2-3
V: TRBV10-1
D: .
DNA: TGCGCCAGCAGTGAGTCGACGGGGTCCAGCACAGATACGCAGTATTTT
CDR3: CASSESTGSSTDTQYF

J: TRBJ1-5
V: TRBV16
D: .
DNA: TGTGCCAGCAGCCAATCTTTCACAGCTAATCAGCCCCAGCATTTT
CDR3: CASSQSFTANQPQHF